These 29 T cell receptor beta chains came from one sample sequenced in a study of CD8+CD57+ T cells in acquired aplastic anemia. Genomic DNA, the template, was used for profiling of the TCR beta VDJ and CDR3. TCRdb used MiXCR to reprocess the reads, holding one entry per CDR3 protein. The table has about 170,000 distinct CDR3 sequences, around 48% seen once. The patients chosen for sequencing had shown expansion of CD8+CD57+ cells (detected by flow cytometry). Sequencing used sorted CD4+, CD8+, or CD8+CD57+ T cells (not recorded which) from PBMCs. Every receptor here comes from a human donor with aplastic anemia.

The genes are TRBV15 and TRBJ2-2; the D is unclear. The CDR3 runs to 14 residues. V lost 5 bases to trimming and J lost 5 bases, with 12 bases between them. Looked up from germline, CDR1 is LNHNV and CDR2 is YYDKDF (reference sequence). DNA for the CDR3: TGTGCCACCAGCGCCCGACGCGAGACCGGGGAGCTGTTTTTT. It is translated as CATSARRETGELFF.

The genes are TRBV5-1 and TRBJ1-6; no clear D. Germline CDR1 reads SGHRS; CDR2 reads YFSETQ. The CDR3 totals 16 residues. Trimming left V 1 base short and J 7 bases short, with 15 bases between. CDR3 nucleotides: TGCGCCAGCAGCTTGTGGGCAGGTCGGTCGAATTCACCCCTCCACTTT. Translated: CASSLWAGRSNSPLHF.

This clonotype has at least ten counts. The chain is built from TRBV7-9 and TRBJ2-1; unclear D gene. Deletions cut 4 bases from V and 9 bases from J, with 13 bases between. Germline assignment: CDR1 SEHNR and CDR2 FQNEAQ (reference sequence). There are 13 residues in the CDR3. CDR3 nucleotides: TGTGCCAGCAGCTGGGTGGAGCTGGGTGAGCAGTTCTTC. Protein product: CASSWVELGEQFF. Drawing the rest from reference TRBV7-9 and TRBJ2-1, the complete variable domain is DTGVSQNPRHKITKRGQNVTFRCDPISEHNRLYWYRQTLGQGPEFLTYFQNEAQLEKSRLLSDRFSAERPKGSFSTLEIQRTEQGDSAMYLCASSWVELGEQFFGPGTRLTVL.

Ten or more counts support this clonotype. This chain links TRBV2 with TRBJ2-1, with D perhaps given as TRBD1 or TRBD2 (6 bases each). V lost 2 bases and J 6 bases, leaving 14 bases between the germline ends. This CDR3 has 15 amino acids. The V gene's germline CDR1 is SNHLY and CDR2 FYNNEI. In DNA, the CDR3 is TGTGCCAGCAGTGAAAGGGGGTGGCGGGGCAATGAGCAGTTCTTC. This gives the protein CASSERGWRGNEQFF.

The chain carries TRBV15 and TRBJ1-6, with D possibly matching TRBD1 (5 bases). The germline CDR1 and CDR2 sequences are LNHNV and YYDKDF (reference sequence). V lost 4 bases to trimming and J lost 10 bases, with 14 bases between them. There are 14 residues in the CDR3. The CDR3 region is CATSNRDAESPLHF. The DNA for the CDR3 is TGTGCCACCAGCAACCGGGACGCGGAATCACCCCTCCACTTT.

The chain links TRBV15 to TRBJ2-7; D might be TRBD1 or TRBD2, each matching 5 bases. The CDR3 is 14 amino acids. Germline CDR1 and CDR2: LNHNV and YYDKDF (reference sequence). Trimming removed 5 bases from V and 0 bases from J, with 11 bases in between. The DNA for the CDR3 is TGTGCCACCAGCCGGGACGGGACCTCCTACGAGCAGTACTTC. Its translation: CATSRDGTSYEQYF.

V is TRBV10-3 and J is TRBJ2-3; D remains unclear. Trimming left V 10 bases short and J 0 bases short, with 8 bases between. CDR1 is ENHRY and CDR2 is SYGVKD in the germline V gene. This CDR3 is built from 12 residues. The CDR3 spells CATSSSTDTQYF. CDR3 coding DNA: TGTGCCACCTCCTCTAGCACAGATACGCAGTATTTT.

This clonotype was counted ten times or more. The gene calls are TRBV7-9 and TRBJ1-4; weak D call: TRBD1 (5 bases). CDR3 size: 16 residues. Between the trimmed V and J ends, which lost 2 bases and 6 bases, there was a span of 16 bases. The germline gives CDR1 SEHNR, CDR2 FQNEAQ (reference sequence). CDR3 coding DNA: TGTGCCAGCAGCTTACCCCTTTCCGGGGGGGATGAAAAACTGTTTTTT. This gives the protein CASSLPLSGGDEKLFF.

V is TRBV24-1 and J is TRBJ2-2, with TRBD2 matching over 11 bases. The germline gives CDR1 KGHDR, CDR2 SFDVKD. With V trimmed by 3 bases and J by 3 bases, 8 bases remained unmatched. The CDR3 sequence is 18 residues long. CDR3 DNA sequence: TGTGCCACCAGTGATCCTTCGACTAGCGGGGCCTACACCGGGGAGCTGTTTTTT. This codes for CATSDPSTSGAYTGELFF.

The chain recombines TRBV10-3 with TRBJ2-7; D possibly corresponds to TRBD2 (6 bases). The CDR3 extends over 14 amino acids. The V gene's germline CDR1 is ENHRY and CDR2 SYGVKD. Deletions cut 3 bases from V and 2 bases from J, with 11 bases between. The CDR3 spells CAISDPGRTYEQYF. CDR3 in DNA: TGTGCCATCAGTGATCCGGGGAGGACCTACGAGCAGTACTTC.

This clonotype was observed a handful of times. The chain employs TRBV18 and TRBJ1-3; 7 nucleotides agree with TRBD1. J was trimmed by 0 bases and V by 6 bases; bases with no gene match: 5. The CDR3 loop spans 15 amino acids. Germline values: CDR1 KGHSH, CDR2 LQKENI. Here the CDR3 DNA reads TGTGCCAGCTCTGGGGACAGCCTCTCTGGAAACACCATATATTTT. Translating it yields CASSGDSLSGNTIYF. Based on the CDR3 plus reference TRBV18 and TRBJ1-3, the full variable domain is NAGVMQNPRHLVRRRGQEARLRCSPMKGHSHVYWYRQLPEEGLKFMVYLQKENIIDESGMPKERFSAEFPKEGPSILRIQQVVRGDSAAYFCASSGDSLSGNTIYFGEGSWLTVV.

The chain has TRBV2 and TRBJ2-1; TRBD1 matches at 11 bases. The CDR3 totals 13 residues. V lost 8 bases to trimming and J lost 12 bases; unmatched junction nucleotides: 9. The germline gives CDR1 SNHLY, CDR2 FYNNEI. CDR3 DNA: TGTGCCAGCGGACAGGGGGCAGCAGATACGCAGTTCTTC. Amino acid sequence: CASGQGAADTQFF.

Notes on this clonotype: This may be a read error, as it is one base from a much larger clone. The chain combines TRBV5-8 with TRBJ2-1; D may match TRBD1 or TRBD2 (5 bases each). CDR1 and CDR2 (germline): SGHTS, YDEGEE. The CDR3 runs 14 residues. The CDR3 nucleotides read TGTGCCAGCAACTTGGTGGCAGGGAGAAATGAGCAGTTCTTC. This translates into CASNLVAGRNEQFF.

This clonotype appeared many times. The CDR3 protein is CASSSVTGDQPQHF. The DNA of the CDR3 is TGTGCCAGCAGCTCAGTTACGGGGGATCAGCCCCAGCATTTT. This rearrangement joins TRBV5-5 to TRBJ1-5; perhaps TRBD1 as D (5 bases). The CDR3 has 14 residues. Germline values: CDR1 SGHKS, CDR2 YYEKEE (reference sequence). V dropped 3 bases and J dropped 5 bases, with 12 bases sitting between them.

In DNA form, the CDR3 reads TGTGCCAGCAGCTCCGACAGGGGATCACTCTACGAGCAGTACTTC. Translated, it gives CASSSDRGSLYEQYF. The chain recombines TRBV7-6 with TRBJ2-7; 8 bases line up with TRBD1. The germline V gene encodes CDR1 SGHVS and CDR2 FNYEAQ. CDR3 size: 15 residues. V lost 4 bases to trimming and J lost 3 bases; unmatched junction nucleotides: 8.

A word on this clonotype: A much larger clone differs by one base, so this may be a read error. V gene TRBV6-1 combines with J gene TRBJ2-7; 12 bases agree with TRBD1. The germline CDR1 and CDR2 sequences are MNHNS and SASEGT. The CDR3 consists of 17 residues. CDR3 coding DNA: TGTGCCAGCAGTGGAGGGACAGGGGGCCCCTTGTCCTACGAGCGGTACTTC. It codes for CASSGGTGGPLSYERYF.

This sequence joins TRBV2 and TRBJ2-7; D gene unclear. Trimming cost V 4 bases and J 3 bases, with 7 bases left between them. Germline-derived CDR1 and CDR2 are SNHLY and FYNNEI. The CDR3 is made up of 12 amino acids. The CDR3 DNA reads as TGTGCCAGCAGTGCTGTTTTCTACGAGCAGTACTTC. This codes for CASSAVFYEQYF.

The V and J genes are TRBV29-1 and TRBJ1-1, with D perhaps matching TRBD1 (6 bases). V was trimmed by 8 bases and J by 4 bases, leaving 14 bases between them. CDR1 and CDR2 from the germline V gene are SQVTM and ANQGSEA. The CDR3 extends over 12 amino acids. This chain's CDR3 is CSIVYRVTEAFF. The CDR3 coding sequence is TGCAGCATTGTATACAGGGTCACTGAAGCTTTCTTT.

The chain combines TRBV2 with TRBJ1-2; D ambiguous. V lost 7 bases, J lost 3 bases, and 15 bases lay in between. Germline CDR1 SNHLY, CDR2 FYNNEI. The CDR3 spans 14 residues. Here the CDR3 DNA reads TGTGCCAGCACGATACATCGGCAGGACTATGGCTACACCTTC. The encoded protein is CASTIHRQDYGYTF. The full variable domain, rest sourced from reference TRBV2 and TRBJ1-2, is EPEVTQTPSHQVTQMGQEVILRCVPISNHLYFYWYRQILGQKVEFLVSFYNNEISEKSEIFDDQFSVERPDGSNFTLKIRSTKLEDSAMYFCASTIHRQDYGYTFGSGTRLTVV.

The chain combines TRBV19 with TRBJ1-3; D ambiguous. The CDR3 has 14 residues. Germline V lookup: CDR1 LNHDA, CDR2 SQIVND (reference sequence). V dropped 7 bases and J dropped 0 bases, with 10 bases sitting between them. The CDR3 coding sequence is TGTGCCAGTACCGACGCAAGCTCTGGAAACACCATATATTTT. This encodes CASTDASSGNTIYF. Complete variable domain (other parts from reference TRBV19 and TRBJ1-3): DGGITQSPKYLFRKEGQNVTLSCEQNLNHDAMYWYRQDPGQGLRLIYYSQIVNDFQKGDIAEGYSVSREKKESFPLTVTSAQKNPTAFYLCASTDASSGNTIYFGEGSWLTVV.

The V call is TRBV20-1, the J call TRBJ1-2; a weak D match, TRBD1 (6 bases). The CDR3 spans 13 residues. Per the germline V gene, CDR1 is DFQATT and CDR2 is SNEGSKA (reference sequence). V lost 4 bases, J lost 4 bases, and 13 bases lay in between. CDR3 bases: TGCAGTGCTATCAGGGGTTACCTCTATGGCTACACCTTC. This codes for CSAIRGYLYGYTF.

This clonotype was seen more than once but under ten times. V usage is TRBV29-1 and J usage is TRBJ2-1; 10 bases fit TRBD2. CDR1 is SQVTM, CDR2 ANQGSEA, per germline. CDR3 length: 13 residues. The trim removed 6 bases at V and 3 bases at J, leaving 2 bases unmatched. The CDR3 here is CSVSGRGYNEQFF. CDR3 DNA: TGCAGCGTGAGCGGGAGGGGCTACAATGAGCAGTTCTTC.

This clonotype was counted at least ten times. This chain connects TRBV5-5 to TRBJ2-1; tentatively, D is TRBD2 (6 bases). Trimming pared 0 bases from V and 6 bases from J, leaving 13 bases between. CDR3 length equals 15 residues. The germline CDR1 and CDR2 sequences are SGHKS and YYEKEE (reference sequence). CDR3 bases: TGTGCCAGCAGCTTGGGGAGTAGCGGATTCAATGAGCAGTTCTTC. This sequence encodes CASSLGSSGFNEQFF.

In its sample, this clonotype was seen a few times. V gene TRBV14 combines with J gene TRBJ1-2; possibly TRBD1 for D (5 bases). The CDR3 runs to 15 residues. Germline V gene lookup returns CDR1 SGHDN and CDR2 FVKESK. V was clipped by 0 bases and J by 4 bases, with 12 bases between them. The CDR3 region is CASSQDKGESYGYTF. In DNA, the CDR3 is TGTGCCAGCAGCCAAGATAAAGGGGAATCCTATGGCTACACCTTC.

The J gene is TRBJ2-2, the V gene TRBV10-3; 11 bases fit TRBD2. J gave up 3 bases and V 10 bases, and 4 bases lay outside the gene matches. Germline-derived CDR1 and CDR2 are ENHRY and SYGVKD. The CDR3 runs 14 residues. CDR3 sequence reads: CATRSGRDTGELFF. DNA for the CDR3: TGTGCCACCCGTAGCGGGAGGGACACCGGGGAGCTGTTTTTT.

This clonotype was recorded many times. This sequence joins TRBV20-1 and TRBJ1-4; 12 nucleotides match TRBD1. The CDR3 consists of 17 residues. Germline CDR1 and CDR2: DFQATT and SNEGSKA (reference sequence). The J segment lost 2 bases and the V segment lost 1 base, leaving 5 bases of the junction unmatched. CDR3 DNA sequence: TGCAGTGCTAGAGGACGGGGACAGGGGGCCACTAATGAAAAACTGTTTTTT. It yields the protein CSARGRGQGATNEKLFF.

For this clonotype: This may come from a read error, since a much larger clone is one base off. The chain combines TRBV14 with TRBJ2-2; no firm D call. The germline CDR1 and CDR2 sequences are SGHDN and FVKESK. CDR3 length equals 14 residues. The CDR3 DNA follows: TGTGCCAACAGCCCCTGGCATGCGACCGGGGAGCTGTTTTTT. Protein sequence: CANSPWHATGELFF.

The gene calls are TRBV18 and TRBJ1-5, with D possibly TRBD1 on 5 matching bases. The CDR3 has 16 amino acids. Germline CDR1 and CDR2: KGHSH and LQKENI. Trimming pared 3 bases from V and 1 base from J, leaving 13 bases between. Here the CDR3 DNA reads TGTGCCAGCTCACCTGGTTCAGGGCGCAGCAATCAGCCCCAGCATTTT. It is translated as CASSPGSGRSNQPQHF.

The rearrangement links TRBV20-1 to TRBJ1-5; possible D gene TRBD1, 5 bases. The CDR3 sequence is 14 residues long. Germline CDR1 is DFQATT and CDR2 is SNEGSKA (reference sequence). The V gene lost 3 bases and the J gene lost 6 bases, with 15 bases spanning the gap. In DNA form, the CDR3 reads TGCAGTGCTAGCACTCGGGGGGAGGGTCAGCCCCAGCATTTT. Residues: CSASTRGEGQPQHF.